This entry lists 13 T cell receptor beta chains sequenced from one sample in a study of T cell repertoires in aging, cancer and after chemotherapy. Multiplex touch-down PCR with TRB-A/B primers amplified rearranged V-D-J TRB sequences. TCRdb redid the calling of the multiplex PCR reads with MiXCR, one entry per CDR3 protein. The sample records fewer than 8,500 distinct CDR3 sequences, 25% to 35% being singletons. TCR beta rearrangements were amplified from peripheral blood genomic DNA. Specimen: blood. The receptors here all came from a human donor with a blood cancer. The donor label of this sample is uncertain.

The V call is TRBV4-2, the J call TRBJ2-3; D unresolved. The CDR3 covers 14 residues. Trimming took off 0 bases at V and 4 bases at J, with 8 bases between the two ends. CDR1 and CDR2 (germline): LGHNA, YNFKEQ. The CDR3 DNA reads TGTGCCAGCAGCCAAGAAATAGCCCCAGATACGCAGTATTTT. Amino acids: CASSQEIAPDTQYF.

This clonotype occurred many times. This chain joins TRBV19 and TRBJ1-5, with TRBD1 matching over 7 bases. Per the germline V gene, CDR1 is LNHDA and CDR2 is SQIVND (reference sequence). The CDR3 runs to 15 residues. Germline trimming cut 4 bases from V and 6 bases from J; bases unmatched to any gene: 9. CDR3 amino acids: CASSTGTAYPQPQHF. CDR3 in DNA: TGTGCCAGTAGTACCGGGACAGCCTACCCTCAGCCCCAGCATTTT. Variable domain in full (rest from reference TRBV19 and TRBJ1-5): DGGITQSPKYLFRKEGQNVTLSCEQNLNHDAMYWYRQDPGQGLRLIYYSQIVNDFQKGDIAEGYSVSREKKESFPLTVTSAQKNPTAFYLCASSTGTAYPQPQHFGDGTRLSIL.

This chain uses TRBV5-6 with TRBJ2-7, with 8 bases lining up with TRBD1. There are 16 residues in the CDR3. Unmatched junction bases numbered 8, after V lost 1 base and J lost 2 bases. The germline CDR1 and CDR2 sequences are SGHDT and YYEEEE. The CDR3 coding sequence is TGTGCCAGCAGCTTGACCCCATTGACAGGGGCCTACGAGCAGTACTTC. It encodes CASSLTPLTGAYEQYF.

The chain has TRBV6-5 and TRBJ1-2; maybe TRBD1 (6 bases). Trimming pared 0 bases from V and 8 bases from J, leaving 10 bases between. CDR3 length: 13 residues. Looked up from germline, CDR1 is MNHEY and CDR2 is SVGAGI. Here the CDR3 reads CASSYSTGQGYTF. The CDR3, as DNA: TGTGCCAGCAGTTACTCGACAGGCCAGGGCTACACCTTC.

By proportion, this clonotype is medium-sized (0.01 to 0.1%). The V gene is TRBV29-1, the J gene TRBJ1-3; perhaps TRBD1 as D (5 bases). The CDR3 is made up of 14 amino acids. In germline, CDR1 is SQVTM, CDR2 ANQGSEA. The V end lost 6 bases, the J end lost 0 bases, and 12 bases lay between the germline ends. The CDR3 nucleotides are TGCAGCGTGGGGCTGGGTCACTCTGGAAACACCATATATTTT. Translated, it gives CSVGLGHSGNTIYF.

Here the CDR3 DNA reads TGTGCCAGCAGCAAAGCGCAAACGGGACATAACCAAGAGACCCAGTACTTC. Its protein product is CASSKAQTGHNQETQYF. The rearrangement joins TRBV21-1 to TRBJ2-5; the table gives TRBD1 as D, unverified against the DNA. TRBV21-1 is designated a pseudogene. This CDR3 comprises 17 residues.

This clonotype was recorded a few times. The chain has TRBV7-9 and TRBJ1-1, with D maybe TRBD1 (5 bases). Germline V gene lookup returns CDR1 SEHNR and CDR2 FQNEAQ (reference sequence). Trimming shortened V by 3 bases and J by 3 bases, and 11 bases separated the two germline ends. CDR3 length equals 14 residues. The CDR3 spells CASSLMGRDTEAFF. CDR3 coding DNA: TGTGCCAGCAGCTTGATGGGCAGGGACACTGAAGCTTTCTTT.

This clonotype was recorded a few times. The chain uses TRBV6-2 or TRBV6-3 and TRBJ2-5; D possibly corresponds to TRBD2 (5 bases). This CDR3 has 15 amino acids. The germline V gene encodes CDR1 MNHEY and CDR2 SVGEGT. CDR3 sequence: CGVAPGRRRGETQYF. The DNA of the CDR3 is TGTGGTGTGGCTCCCGGCAGGCGAAGAGGGGAGACCCAGTACTTC.

Only a few counts were recorded for this clonotype. This chain uses TRBV13 with TRBJ2-5; D uncertain. V gave up 1 base and J gave up 3 bases, with 9 bases separating them. The CDR3 covers 14 residues. Per the germline V gene, CDR1 is PRHDT and CDR2 is FYEKMQ (reference sequence). CDR3 protein: CASSLAGGEETQYF. The CDR3 DNA reads as TGTGCCAGCAGCTTAGCGGGTGGGGAAGAGACCCAGTACTTC.

V usage is TRBV7-2 and J usage is TRBJ2-2, with no clear D. The germline V gene has CDR1 SGHTA and CDR2 FQGNSA. The length of the CDR3 is 14 residues. Trimming removed 2 bases from V and 6 bases from J, with 10 bases in between. DNA of the CDR3: TGTGCCAGCAGCTTATATCCTGGGGCCGGGGAGCTGTTTTTT. This gives the protein CASSLYPGAGELFF.

This clonotype was counted only a few times. The rearrangement joins TRBV14 to TRBJ1-6; D is possibly TRBD1 (5 bases). This CDR3 has 16 residues. CDR1 is SGHDN, CDR2 FVKESK, per germline. Deletions cut 1 base from V and 4 bases from J, with 11 bases between. The DNA for the CDR3 is TGTGCCAGCAGCCAAGTCGGGGGGACGTATAATTCACCCCTCCACTTT. This encodes CASSQVGGTYNSPLHF. Drawing the rest from reference TRBV14 and TRBJ1-6, the complete variable domain is EAGVTQFPSHSVIEKGQTVTLRCDPISGHDNLYWYRRVMGKEIKFLLHFVKESKQDESGMPNNRFLAERTGGTYSTLKVQPAELEDSGVYFCASSQVGGTYNSPLHFGNGTRLTVT.

The gene calls are TRBV6-5 and TRBJ1-5; the D gene is possibly TRBD1 (5 bases). Trimming took off 0 bases at V and 4 bases at J, with 7 bases between the two ends. There are 14 residues in the CDR3. The germline V gene has CDR1 MNHEY and CDR2 SVGAGI. CDR3 protein: CASSYSAGNQPQHF. CDR3 DNA: TGTGCCAGCAGTTACTCTGCAGGGAATCAGCCCCAGCATTTT.

This clonotype was counted once. Written as DNA, the CDR3 is TGTGCCAGCTCACCCGGGACTAGCGGGGGCACAGATACGCAGTATTTT. Protein product: CASSPGTSGGTDTQYF. The chain recombines TRBV18 with TRBJ2-3; 13 bases are a match to TRBD2. Germline trimming cut 3 bases from V and 1 base from J; bases unmatched to any gene: 1. This CDR3 has 16 amino acids. Germline V gives CDR1 KGHSH, CDR2 LQKENI.